Ten or more counts support the clone carrying this T cell receptor beta chain. The sample originates from a study of blood T cell repertoires in COVID-19. Study at large: Donors in the United States, Italy and Spain gave samples during acute or convalescent COVID-19. From T cells, B-cell-depleted T cells, or PBMCs came the material, which was cDNA or gDNA.

The authors' processing: Amplified reference gene primers provided the basis for estimating nucleated cell counts. Method: immunoSEQ multiplex PCR; TCRdb's copy keeps in-frame clones and lacks some. Clonal size and the V and J genes are those of that table, whereas D and trimming came from the DNA. This sample has a few hundred thousand clones, with around 80% found just once. The receptor comes from a woman older than 75 with acute or convalescent COVID-19. Sequenced material: peripheral blood.

CDR3: CAWDRGLKNIQYF. The CDR3 bases are TGTGCCTGGGACAGGGGGCTAAAAAACATTCAGTACTTC. The chain links TRBV30 to TRBJ2-4, with TRBD1 matching over 10 bases. CDR1 is GTSNPN, CDR2 SVGIG, per germline (reference sequence). This CDR3 contains 13 residues. Unmatched junction bases numbered 2, after V lost 5 bases and J lost 4 bases.